This T cell receptor (beta chain) emerged from a study of regulatory T cells in long-lasting Graves disease. This CDR3 has 14 residues. Per germline, CDR1 SEHNR and CDR2 FQNEAQ (reference sequence). The V end lost 4 bases, the J end lost 1 base, and 11 bases lay between the germline ends. Through Arm-PCR of CDR3 regions and iRepertoire HTBI primers, TCR beta libraries were built. TCRdb independently ran MiXCR on the multiplex PCR reads; one entry per CDR3 protein. The sample consists of around 500,000 distinct CDR3 sequences, around 13% of them appearing once. This clonotype showed up many times. As yet, its antigen is unknown. Study outcomes and limitations: Sharing of public clonotypes was greater in persistent patients (about 2,700) than in new patients (roughly 970).

Time point defined: newly diagnosed GD, antithyroid drugs for less than 3 months. PBMCs provided the RNA from which the TCR library was made. Separately, the same data were catalogued under a study of T cells in Graves' hyperthyroidism and ophthalmopathy.

This TCR was recovered from a woman aged 25 to 39 with Graves disease. The chain joins TRBV7-9 to TRBJ2-7, with D tentatively TRBD1 (6 bases). The sample here was peripheral blood mononuclear cells (PBMCs), taken at new diagnosis, from a patient treated with antithyroid drugs. DNA for the CDR3: TGTGCCAGCAGCTCGACACAGGGATCCTACGAGCAGTACTTC. Translated: CASSSTQGSYEQYF. Complete variable domain (other parts from reference TRBV7-9 and TRBJ2-7): DTGVSQNPRHKITKRGQNVTFRCDPISEHNRLYWYRQTLGQGPEFLTYFQNEAQLEKSRLLSDRFSAERPKGSFSTLEIQRTEQGDSAMYLCASSSTQGSYEQYFGPGTRLTVT.